This is a list of T cell receptor beta chains from one sample in a study of blood T cell repertoires in COVID-19. Generated by immunoSEQ multiplex PCR, the TCRdb table keeps only in-frame clones and is missing some. Of approximately 200,000 clones in the sample, approximately 89% were seen once. The sequenced material came from peripheral blood. The receptors shown here come from a woman under 40 with acute or convalescent COVID-19. The CDR3 runs from the conserved cysteine through the conserved F or W. D genes are given only for firm matches. Not every row has a clone size; where given, it reads once, few, many or a size class.

cdr3_nt cdr3_aa cdr3_length j_call clone_size d_call v_call
TGTGCCAGTAACAGGGTCTCCGGGGAGCTGTTTTTT CASNRVSGELFF 12 TRBJ2-2 NA NA TRBV5-8
TGCAGCGTTGGGGATCGGCTAGCGGCGAACACCGGGGAGCTGTTTTTT CSVGDRLAANTGELFF 16 TRBJ2-2 once TRBD2 TRBV29-1
TGCAGTGCTAGTAGAGGAACCTATGGCTACACCTTC CSASRGTYGYTF 12 TRBJ1-2 NA NA TRBV20-1
TGTGCCAGCAGTCAGGAGGCAGGGGTTGGTGGCTACACCTTC CASSQEAGVGGYTF 14 TRBJ1-2 NA NA TRBV5-4
TGTGCCAGCAATCTCGCGGGAGCTTTCGACGAGCAGTACTTC CASNLAGAFDEQYF 14 TRBJ2-7 once TRBD2 TRBV3-1/TRBV3-2
TGTGCCACCCAGAGAGGCCACGAGCAGTACTTC CATQRGHEQYF 11 TRBJ2-7 NA NA TRBV25-1
TGTGCCAGTACCACCAGCGGGCATGAGCAGTTCTTC CASTTSGHEQFF 12 TRBJ2-1 once NA TRBV28
TGTGCCTGGAGCGCCGATGACAGGGAAAAACTGTTTTTT CAWSADDREKLFF 13 TRBJ1-4 NA NA TRBV30
TGTGCCAGCAGTTCGGGGAGGAATACGCAGTATTTT CASSSGRNTQYF 12 TRBJ2-3 NA NA TRBV28
TGCGCCAGCAGCCTTGGGGGGGTCAAAAACATTCAGTACTTC CASSLGGVKNIQYF 14 TRBJ2-4 NA TRBD2 TRBV5-1
TGTGCCAGCCGAAGACAGGGACGGGGTCAAGAGACCCAGTACTTC CASRRQGRGQETQYF 15 TRBJ2-5 once TRBD1 TRBV28
TGTGCCAGTAGTATAGATGGCGCAGGGTCGATATTTCAGCCCCAGCATTTT CASSIDGAGSIFQPQHF 17 TRBJ1-5 NA NA TRBV19
TGTGCCACCGTAGCGGGACAGGGGTACGAGCAGTACTTC CATVAGQGYEQYF 13 TRBJ2-7 NA TRBD1 TRBV28
TGTGCCAGCAGGCCGACATTTTTCACGGAGCCCCAGCATTTT CASRPTFFTEPQHF 14 TRBJ1-5 NA NA TRBV2
TGTGCCAGCATGCCGCGGACTAGCGGGGCTACCTACGAGCAGTACTTC CASMPRTSGATYEQYF 16 TRBJ2-7 NA TRBD2 TRBV28
TGTGCCAGCACCCCAGAATCAGGGATCTATGGCTACACCTTC CASTPESGIYGYTF 14 TRBJ1-2 NA NA TRBV2
TGCGCCAGCAGCCTCCCAGGACTAGCGGGAGCTAATGAGCAGTTCTTC CASSLPGLAGANEQFF 16 TRBJ2-1 once TRBD2 TRBV5-1
TGTGCCAGCTCAACGGCACGGGGGAACACTGAAGCTTTCTTT CASSTARGNTEAFF 14 TRBJ1-1 NA NA TRBV2
TGTGCCAGTAGTATCGGGACCGCGGGAGGGCTCCATGAGCAGTTCTTC CASSIGTAGGLHEQFF 16 TRBJ2-1 NA TRBD2 TRBV19
TGTGCCAGCACCTTAGCGGGAACGTCGTACGAGCAGTACTTC CASTLAGTSYEQYF 14 TRBJ2-7 NA TRBD2 TRBV2
TGTGCCACTAGCACAGTGGTCGGGCTCGAGCAGTACTTC CATSTVVGLEQYF 13 TRBJ2-7 NA NA TRBV27
TGTGCCAGTAGTGCCAGGATAAATAGCAATCAGCCCCAGCATTTT CASSARINSNQPQHF 15 TRBJ1-5 NA NA TRBV19
TGTGCCAGCAGCATTCACACAGGGGGCAGCTATGGCTACACCTTC CASSIHTGGSYGYTF 15 TRBJ1-2 NA TRBD1 TRBV7-2
TGTGCCAGCAGCCCAGAGACAGGGCGGAATTCACCCCTCCACTTT CASSPETGRNSPLHF 15 TRBJ1-6 NA TRBD1 TRBV7-2
TGTGCCAGCAGTTTGGGGGGTAGTAATCAGCCCCAGCATTTT CASSLGGSNQPQHF 14 TRBJ1-5 once NA TRBV28
TGTGCCAGCAGCCAAGATCTGGAGGGAGGCGCTTTCTTT CASSQDLEGGAFF 13 TRBJ1-1 NA NA TRBV3-1/TRBV3-2
TGTGCCAGCAGCTTGCAGTTACAAGAGACCCAGTACTTC CASSLQLQETQYF 13 TRBJ2-5 NA NA TRBV5-6
TGTGCCTGTCATGACAGGTACGATTCACCCCTCCACTTT CACHDRYDSPLHF 13 TRBJ1-6 NA NA TRBV30
TGTGCCAGTATCCCTCCTCCGGGACATAGTCCTGGGGCCAACGTCCTGACTTTC CASIPPPGHSPGANVLTF 18 TRBJ2-6 once NA TRBV19
TGTGCCTGGACCCCCGCGACAGGGGTGGGCTATAATTCACCCCTCCACTTT CAWTPATGVGYNSPLHF 17 TRBJ1-6 NA TRBD1 TRBV30
TGTGCCAGCAGTTCAGTTTACAATGAGCAGTTCTTC CASSSVYNEQFF 12 TRBJ2-1 NA NA TRBV28
TGTGCCAGCAGTTACCGGACAGGGGTGAGGCCCCAGCATTTT CASSYRTGVRPQHF 14 TRBJ1-5 NA TRBD1 TRBV6-5
TGCGCCAGCAAGCGGGACTCCTACGAGCAGTACTTC CASKRDSYEQYF 12 TRBJ2-7 NA TRBD2 TRBV5-1
TGTGCCAGCAAGCGGGACTTACGTTACGAGCAGTACTTC CASKRDLRYEQYF 13 TRBJ2-7 NA TRBD2 TRBV6-5
TGCGCCAGCAGTGAGGGACAGGGCACTGGCTACACCTTC CASSEGQGTGYTF 13 TRBJ1-2 NA TRBD1 TRBV10-1
TGTGCCTGGACCGGGACAGGGACTCGGAACACCATATATTTT CAWTGTGTRNTIYF 14 TRBJ1-3 NA TRBD1 TRBV30
TGTGCCAGCAGCTTGGGTGACCTCAGCGGCGAGCAGTACTTC CASSLGDLSGEQYF 14 TRBJ2-7 NA NA TRBV11-3
TGTGCCAGCAGCCAAGGAGGAATCTATGGCTACACCTTC CASSQGGIYGYTF 13 TRBJ1-2 NA NA TRBV4-2
TGTGCCAGCAGCAACACTAATTCACCCCTCCACTTT CASSNTNSPLHF 12 TRBJ1-6 NA NA TRBV2
TGTGCCTGGAAGAGGACCGGACTAGCGGGGCCCTACGAGCAGTACTTC CAWKRTGLAGPYEQYF 16 TRBJ2-7 NA TRBD2 TRBV30
TGTGCCAGCGTTGTCGACAGCCCGGTCGGCTACACCTTC CASVVDSPVGYTF 13 TRBJ1-2 once NA TRBV7-9
TGCGCCAGCAGCCAAATGGGAGGAGGTAGCACAGATACGCAGTATTTT CASSQMGGGSTDTQYF 16 TRBJ2-3 NA NA TRBV4-1
TGTGCCAGTAGAGCTAGCGGGAGTCCGGGATTATATACGCAGTATTTT CASRASGSPGLYTQYF 16 TRBJ2-3 once TRBD2 TRBV19
TGTGCCAGCAGCCGACTAGTAGCAATAAGGGATGAGCAGTTCTTC CASSRLVAIRDEQFF 15 TRBJ2-1 NA NA TRBV3-1/TRBV3-2
TGTGCCAGCAGCTTGAGGGTCGTCCAAGAGACCCAGTACTTC CASSLRVVQETQYF 14 TRBJ2-5 NA NA TRBV7-9
TGTGCCAGCAGCGTATTTCTGAACACTGAAGCTTTCTTT CASSVFLNTEAFF 13 TRBJ1-1 NA NA TRBV27
TGTGCCAGCAGCGTATCAGGGGGATCCACTGAAGCTTTCTTT CASSVSGGSTEAFF 14 TRBJ1-1 few TRBD1 TRBV9
TGTGCCAGCAGTGGAGGGGGGGGTGGGGCCAACGTCCTGACTTTC CASSGGGGGANVLTF 15 TRBJ2-6 NA NA TRBV27
TGTGCCAGTTCGGATCGCAGGGACTACGAGCAGTACTTC CASSDRRDYEQYF 13 TRBJ2-7 few NA TRBV19
TGTGCCTGGAGTGTCGGGACAGGGCCGGCCAACGTCCTGACTTTC CAWSVGTGPANVLTF 15 TRBJ2-6 NA TRBD1 TRBV30